The rows below give T cell receptor beta chains drawn from one sample of a study of T cell responses to AZD1222 COVID-19 vaccine. Generated by immunoSEQ multiplex PCR, the TCRdb table keeps only in-frame clones and is missing some. The sample has 85,000 to 110,000 clones, 90% to 95% seen once. Source: peripheral blood, taken on day 0 of AZD1222 vaccination. These receptors all stem from an adult in good health. CDR3s include the opening cysteine and the closing phenylalanine or tryptophan. A D gene is named only where the DNA matches it firmly. Expanded clones get a size class; other rows say once, few or many, or leave the size out.

d_call j_call v_call clone_size cdr3_aa cdr3_nt
NA TRBJ2-2 TRBV24-1 NA CATGTQRGADPGELFF TGTGCCACCGGGACTCAGAGGGGGGCGGACCCCGGGGAGCTGTTTTTT
TRBD2 TRBJ2-1 TRBV5-6 NA CASSRGLAGFNEQFF TGTGCCAGCAGCCGAGGACTAGCGGGGTTCAATGAGCAGTTCTTC
NA TRBJ1-5 TRBV19 NA CASSIWGSNQPQHF TGTGCCAGTAGTATTTGGGGGAGCAATCAGCCCCAGCATTTT
NA TRBJ2-2 TRBV27 NA CASRSKQSTGELFF TGTGCCAGCAGGTCCAAACAGTCCACCGGGGAGCTGTTTTTT
NA TRBJ1-2 TRBV6-5 NA CASSYRGAHYGYTF TGTGCCAGCAGTTACAGAGGGGCCCACTATGGCTACACCTTC
NA TRBJ1-1 TRBV13 once CASSLGPTGPPVDTEAFF TGTGCCAGCAGCTTAGGCCCAACAGGGCCGCCCGTGGACACTGAAGCTTTCTTT
NA TRBJ1-5 TRBV18 NA CASSPDRVSNQPQHF TGTGCCAGCTCGCCCGACCGGGTAAGCAATCAGCCCCAGCATTTT
NA TRBJ2-7 TRBV27 NA CASSPQRGRRSSYEQYF TGTGCCAGCAGTCCCCAGAGGGGCCGTAGAAGCTCCTACGAGCAGTACTTC
NA TRBJ2-5 TRBV7-2 NA CASSSMSWGETQYF TGTGCCAGCAGCTCCATGTCTTGGGGAGAGACCCAGTACTTC
NA TRBJ1-5 TRBV2 NA CASRRDSNQPQHF TGTGCCAGCAGAAGGGACAGCAATCAGCCCCAGCATTTT
NA TRBJ2-5 TRBV30 NA CAWAELAPETQYF TGTGCCTGGGCGGAGCTAGCCCCAGAGACCCAGTACTTC
NA TRBJ1-4 TRBV28 NA CASSPPAPDLFVREKLFF TGTGCCAGCAGTCCCCCCGCCCCGGACCTCTTTGTGAGGGAAAAACTGTTTTTT
NA TRBJ2-1 TRBV10-1 NA CASSESGGLIYNEQFF TGCGCCAGCAGTGAGTCGGGAGGCCTAATCTACAATGAGCAGTTCTTC
TRBD1 TRBJ1-1 TRBV7-3 NA CASSPRVGTANTEAFF TGTGCCAGCAGCCCCCGAGTCGGGACAGCCAACACTGAAGCTTTCTTT
NA TRBJ1-2 TRBV12-3/TRBV12-4 NA CASRGRDYGYTF TGTGCCAGCAGGGGCAGGGACTATGGCTACACCTTC
TRBD1 TRBJ1-1 TRBV12-5 NA CASGLHGQGGVNTEAFF TGTGCTAGTGGTCTTCATGGACAAGGGGGCGTGAACACTGAAGCTTTCTTT
TRBD2 TRBJ2-3 TRBV4-2 NA CASSQVAGAPSTDTQYF TGTGCCAGCAGCCAAGTAGCGGGAGCCCCGAGCACAGATACGCAGTATTTT
NA TRBJ1-1 TRBV6-2/TRBV6-3 NA CASSYRGKAFF TGTGCCAGCAGTTACAGGGGAAAAGCTTTCTTT
NA TRBJ2-7 TRBV7-8 NA CASSFRGPGAGARISYEQYF TGTGCCAGCAGCTTTAGGGGTCCGGGGGCGGGAGCCCGGATTTCTTACGAGCAGTACTTC
NA TRBJ2-7 TRBV10-3 few CATKGSPYEQYF TGTGCCACTAAGGGTTCCCCCTACGAGCAGTACTTC
NA TRBJ2-3 TRBV7-9 NA CASSLVGQIGTDTQYF TGTGCCAGCAGCTTAGTGGGGCAGATCGGCACAGATACGCAGTATTTT
NA TRBJ2-2 TRBV19 NA CASSMVPNTGELFF TGTGCCAGTAGTATGGTCCCGAACACCGGGGAGCTGTTTTTT
NA TRBJ1-2 TRBV28 NA CASRAGQLIYGYTF TGTGCCAGCAGGGCCGGACAGCTCATCTATGGCTACACCTTC
TRBD2 TRBJ2-3 TRBV9 NA CASSVGTSGRVSYSSTDTQYF TGTGCCAGCAGCGTTGGGACTAGCGGGAGGGTCTCCTACTCTAGCACAGATACGCAGTATTTT
NA TRBJ2-4 TRBV2 NA CASRRGTARAKNIQYF TGTGCCAGCAGACGCGGGACAGCAAGAGCCAAAAACATTCAGTACTTC
NA TRBJ2-6 TRBV7-9 once CASSLTVSGANVLTF TGTGCCAGCAGCTTAACGGTGTCTGGGGCCAACGTCCTGACTTTC
NA TRBJ2-3 TRBV24-1 NA CATSSYSTDTQYF TGTGCCACTTCTAGCTACAGCACAGATACGCAGTATTTT
TRBD2 TRBJ2-7 TRBV7-9 NA CASSLAVAGVPEQYF TGTGCCAGCAGCTTAGCAGTGGCGGGAGTGCCCGAGCAGTACTTC
NA TRBJ1-6 TRBV7-2 NA CASSLGLGQGSSPLHF TGTGCCAGCAGCCTGGGGCTGGGGCAGGGGAGTTCACCCCTCCACTTT
TRBD1 TRBJ2-1 TRBV30 few CAWSTGQGARWNEQFF TGTGCCTGGAGTACTGGACAGGGCGCTCGGTGGAATGAGCAGTTCTTC
NA TRBJ1-1 TRBV21-1 NA CASSKELRNTEAFF TGTGCCAGCAGCAAAGAGCTCAGGAACACTGAAGCTTTCTTT
TRBD1 TRBJ1-2 TRBV11-2 once CASSLDPGTGVMDGYTF TGTGCCAGCAGCTTAGACCCCGGGACAGGGGTCATGGATGGCTACACCTTC
TRBD2 TRBJ2-5 TRBV2 NA CASSEALLAGGRETQYF TGTGCCAGCAGTGAAGCGCTTTTAGCGGGAGGGAGAGAGACCCAGTACTTC